This TCR beta chain was recorded in a study of blood T cell repertoires in COVID-19. Background on the study: The origin of the acute and convalescent COVID-19 samples was the United States, Italy and Spain. From T cells, B-cell-depleted T cells, or PBMCs came the material, which was cDNA or gDNA.

In germline, CDR1 is LNHDA, CDR2 SQIVND (reference sequence). V lost 6 bases, J lost 2 bases, and 15 bases stayed unmatched. The CDR3 has 17 residues. Authors' processing steps: Reference gene primer amplification gave estimated nucleated cell counts. Only in-frame clones appear in the TCRdb table, and some are missing; sequencing was by immunoSEQ multiplex PCR. The DNA gave D and trimming, while V, J and clone size come from that table. The sample holds tens of thousands of clones, about 87% seen once. Material for sequencing was peripheral blood. This sequence was found in a human donor in a cohort sampled during active COVID-19. The chain is built from TRBV19 and TRBJ2-7; 8 nucleotides align to TRBD1. The CDR3 DNA sequence: TGTGCCAGTAGCCCAACTCGGACAGGGAGTGGTCCCTACGAGCAGTACTTC. This codes for CASSPTRTGSGPYEQYF.